These T cell receptor beta chains were read from a single sample in a study of cytomegalovirus exposure and HLA in healthy donors. Clones were sequenced by immunoSEQ multiplex PCR, and TCRdb holds only the in-frame ones, with some missing. Counted here are 43,000 or so clones, about 60% occurring once; the ten biggest clones make up about 9%. Input material: PBMCs. The receptors were gathered from a human donor in good health. The conserved cysteine and the conserved F or W are not part of the CDR3 here.

>TRBV4-2|TRBJ2-1
ASSQTGVGGNGEQF
>TRBV2|TRBJ1-6
ASSPPQNNSPLH
>TRBV6-6|TRBJ1-6
ASTSLQGNSPLH
>TRBV19|TRBJ1-2
ASSRSGARYGYT
>TRBV19|TRBJ1-5
ASSIRGSNQPQH
>TRBV15|TRBJ2-6
ATSRPPGWSGRSSGANVLT
>TRBV7-9|TRBJ1-4
ASKHRADGIGATNEKLF
>TRBV29-1|TRBJ2-1
SVEDQPGLAGSYNEQF
>TRBV2|TRBJ1-6
ASSGSGSPLH
>TRBV30|TRBJ2-7
AWSGGRPPYEQY